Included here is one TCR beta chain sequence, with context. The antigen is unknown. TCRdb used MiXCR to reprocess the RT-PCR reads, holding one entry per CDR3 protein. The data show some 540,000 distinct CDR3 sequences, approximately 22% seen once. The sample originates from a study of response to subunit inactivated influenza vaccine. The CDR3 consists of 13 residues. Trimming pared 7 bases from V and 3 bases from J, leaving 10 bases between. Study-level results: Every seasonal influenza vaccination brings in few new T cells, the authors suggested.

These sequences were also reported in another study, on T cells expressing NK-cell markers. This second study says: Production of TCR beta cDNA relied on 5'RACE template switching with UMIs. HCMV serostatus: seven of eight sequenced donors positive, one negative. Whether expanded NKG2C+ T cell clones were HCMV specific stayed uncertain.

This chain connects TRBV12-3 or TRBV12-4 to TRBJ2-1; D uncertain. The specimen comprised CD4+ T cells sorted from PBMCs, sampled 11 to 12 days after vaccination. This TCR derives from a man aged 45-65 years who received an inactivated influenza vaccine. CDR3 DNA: TGTGCCAGCACCACCAGCCGCTACAATGAGCAGTTCTTC. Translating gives CASTTSRYNEQFF.